This T cell receptor (beta chain) was identified during a study of Graves' ophthalmopathy and Graves' hyperthyroidism. Diagnosis relied on clinical symptoms, serum thyroxine, TRAb, thyroid ultrasound and orbital computed tomography. Trimming left V 5 bases short and J 2 bases short, with 13 bases between. This CDR3 has 14 amino acids. Looked up from germline, CDR1 is MNHEY and CDR2 is SVGEGT. The TCR beta CDR3 regions underwent amplification from RNA transcripts. HTBI primers were used in a first-round RT-PCR, which preceded a second-round multiplex PCR. TCRdb recomputed calls from the multiplex PCR reads with MiXCR, one row per CDR3 protein. This sample has fewer than 350,000 distinct CDR3 sequences, with about 17% found just once. There are many counts of this clonotype.

The source of this sequence is an adult man with Graves' ophthalmopathy. Material: peripheral blood. The gene calls are TRBV6-2 or TRBV6-3 and TRBJ2-7; perhaps TRBD1 as D (6 bases). The CDR3 here is CASSGRQVTYEQYF. The CDR3 nucleotides read TGTGCCAGCAGTGGGCGACAGGTTACCTACGAGCAGTACTTC.